This TCR beta chain was sequenced during a study of CD8 T cells in Susac syndrome. About 0.45 to 1 ug RNA was reverse transcribed with random hexamers. The authors amplified TCR beta CDR3 across 54 Vbeta and 13 Jbeta using immunoSEQ multiplex PCR. One entry per CDR3 protein results from TCRdb running MiXCR on the immunoSEQ multiplex PCR reads. Counted here are about 210,000 distinct CDR3 sequences, 95% occurring once; the ten biggest clones make up roughly 0.1%. CDR1 SGDLS and CDR2 YYNGEE come from the germline V gene. The CDR3 is 15 residues long. V dropped 0 bases and J dropped 8 bases, with 12 bases sitting between them. Purification of the CD8+ and CD4+ T cells relied on negative isolation, and TEMRA cells underwent FACS enrichment.

The source material was CD4+ T cells from PBMCs. This clonotype originated in a human donor with multiple sclerosis. The V and J genes are TRBV9 and TRBJ1-6, with D perhaps TRBD1 (5 bases). The CDR3 region has the DNA TGTGCCAGCAGCGTAGAGGGACGGTCAGATTCACCCCTCCACTTT. Translation: CASSVEGRSDSPLHF.